Listed below are T cell receptor beta chains from one sample, sequenced in a study of blood T cell repertoires in COVID-19. Produced via immunoSEQ multiplex PCR; TCRdb's table is partial and in-frame only. The profile shows about 180,000 clones, roughly nine tenths of them singletons. Sequenced: peripheral blood. These receptors came from a man between 65 and 85 years old with active or convalescent COVID-19. CDR3s include the opening cysteine and the closing phenylalanine or tryptophan. Each record gives: CDR3 length, J gene, V gene, CDR3 protein.

len: 15; j_gene: TRBJ1-3; v_gene: TRBV30; CDR3aa: CAWSVRGTGGNTIYF
len: 14; j_gene: TRBJ1-2; v_gene: TRBV5-4; CDR3aa: CASRPTSGGGGYTF
len: 15; j_gene: TRBJ2-5; v_gene: TRBV5-4; CDR3aa: CASSSETGGYETQYF
len: 15; j_gene: TRBJ1-2; v_gene: TRBV28; CDR3aa: CASSVLDRGRVGYTF
len: 13; j_gene: TRBJ2-7; v_gene: TRBV18; CDR3aa: CASSPVGDYEQYF
len: 15; j_gene: TRBJ2-7; v_gene: TRBV11-2; CDR3aa: CASSPRDRSTTGQYF
len: 15; j_gene: TRBJ1-1; v_gene: TRBV7-3; CDR3aa: CASSLGQGGNTEAFF
len: 13; j_gene: TRBJ2-1; v_gene: TRBV15; CDR3aa: CATTSGRGNEQFF
len: 16; j_gene: TRBJ2-7; v_gene: TRBV11-2; CDR3aa: CASSLDRARSSYEQYF
len: 15; j_gene: TRBJ1-1; v_gene: TRBV5-4; CDR3aa: CASSSPGQGYTEAFF
len: 16; j_gene: TRBJ2-6; v_gene: TRBV6-5; CDR3aa: CASSSQAVSGANVLTF
len: 15; j_gene: TRBJ1-5; v_gene: TRBV27; CDR3aa: CASSARWDNYQPQHF
len: 16; j_gene: TRBJ2-1; v_gene: TRBV11-2; CDR3aa: CASSLSAGVPSNEQFF
len: 14; j_gene: TRBJ2-7; v_gene: TRBV28; CDR3aa: CASSIGTGGYEQYF
len: 14; j_gene: TRBJ2-7; v_gene: TRBV19; CDR3aa: CASSTFGLSGEQYF
len: 17; j_gene: TRBJ1-5; v_gene: TRBV18; CDR3aa: CASSLTTGGAGNQPQHF
len: 17; j_gene: TRBJ1-1; v_gene: TRBV7-2; CDR3aa: CASSSRGGLVINTEAFF
len: 17; j_gene: TRBJ1-6; v_gene: TRBV18; CDR3aa: CASSPTPTGPGGSPLHF
len: 14; j_gene: TRBJ1-2; v_gene: TRBV5-1; CDR3aa: CASSLDGVNYGYTF
len: 15; j_gene: TRBJ1-6; v_gene: TRBV19; CDR3aa: CASSRGSSYNSPLHF
len: 15; j_gene: TRBJ2-1; v_gene: TRBV6-5; CDR3aa: CASSSTSGGGSEQFF
len: 13; j_gene: TRBJ2-1; v_gene: TRBV14; CDR3aa: CASSHPTRDEQFF
len: 16; j_gene: TRBJ1-4; v_gene: TRBV6-1; CDR3aa: CASSVSGTRTNEKLFF
len: 15; j_gene: TRBJ2-7; v_gene: TRBV5-1; CDR3aa: CASSLAPGDSYEQYF
len: 15; j_gene: TRBJ2-1; v_gene: TRBV7-6; CDR3aa: CASTKEREGYNEQFF
len: 16; j_gene: TRBJ1-5; v_gene: TRBV18; CDR3aa: CASSPPGAYSNQPQHF
len: 15; j_gene: TRBJ2-5; v_gene: TRBV7-9; CDR3aa: CASSKGQGVTETQYF
len: 15; j_gene: TRBJ1-1; v_gene: TRBV10-3; CDR3aa: CAISEQEPLGTEAFF
len: 11; j_gene: TRBJ1-2; v_gene: TRBV12-3/TRBV12-4; CDR3aa: CASSLGEGYTF
len: 13; j_gene: TRBJ1-5; v_gene: TRBV24-1; CDR3aa: CATSLSGDQPQHF
len: 15; j_gene: TRBJ2-1; v_gene: TRBV7-2; CDR3aa: CASSLAGAWRNEQFF
len: 17; j_gene: TRBJ2-1; v_gene: TRBV7-9; CDR3aa: CASSPPLRAGFYNEQFF
len: 14; j_gene: TRBJ1-5; v_gene: TRBV19; CDR3aa: CASIPDGSNQPQHF
len: 16; j_gene: TRBJ1-4; v_gene: TRBV5-1; CDR3aa: CASRPLPGGAEEKLFF
len: 14; j_gene: TRBJ1-2; v_gene: TRBV5-4; CDR3aa: CASSLRQGDYGYTF
len: 16; j_gene: TRBJ2-2; v_gene: TRBV27; CDR3aa: CASSLSTGPNTGELFF
len: 14; j_gene: TRBJ1-3; v_gene: TRBV10-3; CDR3aa: CAIRATGKGNTIYF
len: 14; j_gene: TRBJ2-1; v_gene: TRBV10-3; CDR3aa: CALRRGGSYNEQFF
len: 13; j_gene: TRBJ1-1; v_gene: TRBV7-9; CDR3aa: CASSSGGLTEAFF